The 10 T cell receptor beta chains presented below share a single source sample, sequenced in a study of vaccination effects on CD4 cells after COVID-19. Assay used: immunoSEQ multiplex PCR; TCRdb lists only in-frame clones, some missing. The sample holds 60,000 to 70,000 clones, roughly 80% seen once. In the ViraFEST assay, antigen-specific CD4+ clonotypes were identified by expansion after peptide-pool stimulation. Researchers isolated CD4+ T cells once about 11 days of culture had elapsed. The antigens of these receptors remain unknown. The sequencing here drew on CD4+ T cells from PBMCs cultured with HCoV-229E spike peptides, taken before COVID-19 vaccination. The receptors were sampled from a human donor who received a COVID-19 vaccine.

CDR3 sequence (DNA): TGCGCCAGCAGTCGGACTAGCGGGACAGATACGCAGTATTTT. Its protein is CASSRTSGTDTQYF. The chain combines TRBV5-1 with TRBJ2-3; 11 bases agree with TRBD2. This CDR3 has 14 amino acids. Per the germline V gene, CDR1 is SGHRS and CDR2 is YFSETQ. After removal of 5 bases from V and 3 bases from J, the junction contained 2 bases not matched to a gene.

The chain couples TRBV30 to TRBJ2-2; a weak D match, TRBD1 (6 bases). The CDR3 is made up of 14 amino acids. Germline CDR1 reads GTSNPN; CDR2 reads SVGIG (reference sequence). V lost 5 bases and J 1 base, leaving 11 bases between the germline ends. The CDR3 region is CAWVGQLNTGELFF. CDR3 in DNA: TGTGCCTGGGTTGGACAGTTGAACACCGGGGAGCTGTTTTTT.

The chain has TRBV6-5 and TRBJ2-3; D possibly corresponds to TRBD1 (5 bases). Per germline, CDR1 MNHEY and CDR2 SVGAGI. The CDR3 covers 14 residues. Between the trimmed V and J ends, which lost 5 bases and 0 bases, there was a span of 9 bases. CDR3 bases: TGTGCCAGCAGTCCCCACAGGAGCACAGATACGCAGTATTTT. Translation: CASSPHRSTDTQYF.

The chain couples TRBV5-1 to TRBJ1-4; 7 bases are shared with TRBD1. The trim removed 4 bases at V and 7 bases at J, leaving 13 bases unmatched. CDR1 and CDR2 from the germline V gene are SGHRS and YFSETQ. CDR3 length: 16 amino acids. This CDR3 is CASSPTGQVISEKLFF. The CDR3 nucleotides are TGCGCCAGCAGCCCGACCGGACAGGTGATTAGTGAAAAACTGTTTTTT.

This clone was seen more than once but under ten times. This chain joins TRBV6-1 and TRBJ1-2; TRBD1 might be the D (5 bases). Germline V gene lookup returns CDR1 MNHNS and CDR2 SASEGT. This CDR3 is built from 15 residues. Trimming pared 3 bases from V and 0 bases from J, leaving 11 bases between. The CDR3 DNA follows: TGTGCCAGCAGTGAGGGGCAGAGAGCTAACTATGGCTACACCTTC. Protein: CASSEGQRANYGYTF.

This clone was counted only a few times. This sequence joins TRBV19 and TRBJ2-1, with 10 bases fitting TRBD1. The CDR3 is 15 amino acids. CDR1 and CDR2 from the germline V gene are LNHDA and SQIVND (reference sequence). V gave up 4 bases and J gave up 0 bases; unmatched junction bases: 0. The CDR3 DNA is TGTGCCAGTAGTAGGGACAGGGGCTCCTACAATGAGCAGTTCTTC. Residues: CASSRDRGSYNEQFF.

This clone was seen only a few times. The V gene is TRBV6-2 or TRBV6-3, the J gene TRBJ1-6; 7 positions agree with TRBD1. The CDR3 loop spans 16 amino acids. V shed 5 bases and J 3 bases; nucleotides not matched to a gene: 7. Looked up from germline, CDR1 is MNHEY and CDR2 is SVGEGT. The CDR3 DNA reads as TGTGCCAGCAGTCGGGGGGACAGCAACTATAATTCACCCCTCCACTTT. The encoded protein is CASSRGDSNYNSPLHF.

This chain uses TRBV18 with TRBJ1-4; 7 nucleotides line up with TRBD1. The CDR3 is made up of 15 amino acids. V gave up 2 bases and J gave up 8 bases; unmatched junction bases: 8. Looked up from germline, CDR1 is KGHSH and CDR2 is LQKENI. The CDR3 nucleotides are TGTGCCAGCTCACCAACGGAGGGGGCTCGCGAAAAACTGTTTTTT. This encodes CASSPTEGAREKLFF.

The chain combines TRBV7-9 with TRBJ2-3, with D perhaps matching TRBD1 or TRBD2 (6 bases each). Per germline, CDR1 SEHNR and CDR2 FQNEAQ (reference sequence). CDR3 length: 14 amino acids. V lost 11 bases and J 1 base, leaving 16 bases between the germline ends. The CDR3 loop reads CAGGPGGGTDTQYF. The CDR3 nucleotides are TGTGCCGGGGGGCCCGGCGGGGGCACAGATACGCAGTATTTT. The complete variable domain, with remaining parts taken from reference TRBV7-9 and TRBJ2-3, reads DTGVSQNPRHKITKRGQNVTFRCDPISEHNRLYWYRQTLGQGPEFLTYFQNEAQLEKSRLLSDRFSAERPKGSFSTLEIQRTEQGDSAMYLCAGGPGGGTDTQYFGPGTRLTVL.

This chain uses TRBV11-3 with TRBJ2-3; D gene uncertain. The germline gives CDR1 SGHNT, CDR2 YENEEA. Between the trimmed V and J ends, which lost 0 bases and 0 bases, there was a span of 4 bases. The CDR3 runs to 14 residues. The CDR3, as DNA: TGTGCCAGCAGCTTAGAATATAGCACAGATACGCAGTATTTT. Translating it yields CASSLEYSTDTQYF.